The 25 T cell receptor beta chains listed next were all sequenced from one sample in a study of T cell repertoires in cytomegalovirus infection (dated by TCRdb to the late 2010s). Interpreted using the paper, the treatment or condition label stands for: in vitro stimulation with specific CMV peptide epitopes to enrich CMV-specific T cells. These TCRs are of unknown antigen specificity. Sequencing was performed on an Illumina HiSeq 1500. In TCRdb, the public reads were trimmed at Q25 with fastp and aligned with MiXCR, with productive beta chains retained. Records with the same CDR3 protein are collapsed into one entry carrying the most frequent genes and DNA. This sample lists roughly 990,000 distinct CDR3 sequences; around a third were detected once. The leading ten clones occupy over 12% of the sample. The sequencing here drew on cultured CD8+ T cells from PBMCs, taken from culture after CMV antigen stimulation. These receptors came from a human donor in good health (CMV status not recorded). Some clones in this sample may be carry-over from other donors' samples.

The chain employs TRBV29-1 and TRBJ2-1; 8 bases match TRBD2. V shed 5 bases and J 6 bases; nucleotides not matched to a gene: 3. CDR1 is SQVTM, CDR2 ANQGSEA, per germline. This CDR3 is 12 amino acids long. For the CDR3, the DNA is TGCAGCGTTTTCGGGACTAGCAATGAGCAGTTCTTC. It translates to CSVFGTSNEQFF.

The J gene is TRBJ2-2, the V gene TRBV5-6, with D possibly being TRBD2 (5 bases). CDR1 and CDR2 (germline): SGHDT, YYEEEE. CDR3 size: 12 residues. Trimming took off 5 bases at V and 6 bases at J, with 8 bases between the two ends. The CDR3 nucleotides are TGTGCCAGCAGGGCAGCGGCCGGGGAGCTGTTTTTT. This encodes CASRAAAGELFF.

This clonotype came up a few times. The chain carries TRBV5-4 and TRBJ1-1; no firm D call. V lost 6 bases to trimming and J lost 2 bases, with 5 bases between them. This CDR3 is built from 11 residues. The germline V gene has CDR1 SGHNT and CDR2 YYREEE (reference sequence). DNA for the CDR3: TGTGCCAGCATCTATAACACTGAAGCTTTCTTT. Encoded protein: CASIYNTEAFF. Full variable domain (outside the CDR3, taken from reference TRBV5-4 and TRBJ1-1): ETGVTQSPTHLIKTRGQQVTLRCSSQSGHNTVSWYQQALGQGPQFIFQYYREEENGRGNFPPRFSGLQFPNYSSELNVNALELDDSALYLCASIYNTEAFFGQGTRLTVV.

The CDR3 loop is CASSLEQGGKTEAFF. The CDR3 DNA sequence: TGCGCCAGCAGCTTGGAACAGGGGGGAAAGACTGAAGCTTTCTTT. V and J are TRBV5-1 and TRBJ1-1, with 8 bases matching TRBD1. Trimming cost V 0 bases and J 5 bases; bases outside gene matches: 6. Per germline, CDR1 SGHRS and CDR2 YFSETQ. This CDR3 spans 15 amino acids.

The sample holds one count of this clonotype. One end of the junction fails to match germline, which may point to a read error. The rearrangement uses TRBV7-4 and TRBJ1-3; D gene unclear. Germline CDR1 SGHVT, CDR2 SQSDAQ. This CDR3 contains 13 residues. This chain's CDR3 is CANSSPTENTIYF. The DNA of the CDR3 is TGTGCCAACAGCTCGCCCACAGAGAACACCATATATTTT.

This clonotype occurred many times. The rearrangement links TRBV12-3 or TRBV12-4 to TRBJ2-1; TRBD2 aligns across 13 bases. The CDR3 covers 15 residues. The V and J ends lost 3 bases and 9 bases, in that order; junction bases with no gene match: 5. CDR3 residues: CASSFPTSGGSEQFF. The CDR3 coding sequence is TGTGCCAGCAGTTTTCCGACTAGCGGGGGGAGTGAGCAGTTCTTC.

The chain couples TRBV19 to TRBJ1-4; D unclear. Trimming removed 1 base from V and 8 bases from J, with 14 bases in between. Germline values: CDR1 LNHDA, CDR2 SQIVND (reference sequence). The CDR3 is 15 residues long. CDR3 residues: CASSIAVQRREKLFF. The CDR3 nucleotides read TGTGCCAGTAGTATAGCTGTCCAGCGCCGGGAAAAACTGTTTTTT.

The chain couples TRBV20-1 to TRBJ1-5; maybe TRBD1 (5 bases). CDR1 is DFQATT and CDR2 is SNEGSKA in the germline V gene (reference sequence). The CDR3 has 15 amino acids. The V gene lost 0 bases and the J gene lost 3 bases, with 12 bases spanning the gap. The CDR3 sequence: CSARDFGGNNQPQHF. The CDR3 nucleotides read TGCAGTGCTAGAGATTTCGGGGGGAACAATCAGCCCCAGCATTTT.

This clonotype was recorded a few times. This chain joins TRBV7-9 and TRBJ2-5; D is perhaps TRBD2 (6 bases). V was trimmed by 3 bases and J by 2 bases, leaving 16 bases between them. The germline V gene encodes CDR1 SEHNR and CDR2 FQNEAQ (reference sequence). The CDR3 consists of 16 residues. The CDR3 DNA reads as TGTGCCAGCAGCTTTAAGCAGGGAGGTCGGCAAGAGACCCAGTACTTC. It encodes CASSFKQGGRQETQYF.

This clonotype occurred many times. This chain joins TRBV7-2 and TRBJ2-3; TRBD2 matches 10 bases. CDR1 is SGHTA, CDR2 FQGNSA, per germline. The trim removed 8 bases at V and 6 bases at J, leaving 8 bases unmatched. The CDR3 sequence is 14 residues long. The CDR3 bases are TGTGCCAGCTCCCTCGCGGGACTAGCGGATACGCAGTATTTT. Protein: CASSLAGLADTQYF.

The rearrangement uses TRBV20-1 and TRBJ2-7; D not certain. The CDR3 length is 14 residues. The V end was cut by 4 bases, the J end by 0 bases, with 13 bases between. The germline gives CDR1 DFQATT, CDR2 SNEGSKA (reference sequence). CDR3 DNA sequence: TGCAGTGCTACCCCCAGGTGGCTCTCCTACGAGCAGTACGTC. This codes for CSATPRWLSYEQYV.

This clonotype was observed a handful of times. The rearrangement uses TRBV6-2 or TRBV6-3 and TRBJ2-5; D possibly corresponds to TRBD2 (6 bases). With 7 bases removed from V and 3 bases from J, the gap between germline ends came to 18 bases. The CDR3 totals 15 residues. Germline V CDR1 and CDR2: MNHEY, SVGEGT. CDR3 nucleotide sequence: TGTGCCAGCACCGTTTCGACTAGAGGGAAAGAGACCCAGTACTTC. It yields the protein CASTVSTRGKETQYF.

This rearrangement joins TRBV2 to TRBJ1-1; no reliable D call. The CDR3 consists of 11 residues. V was cut by 7 bases and J by 8 bases, with 11 bases left in between. CDR1 SNHLY and CDR2 FYNNEI come from the germline V gene. The CDR3: CASTGPSEAFF. In DNA form, the CDR3 reads TGTGCCAGCACCGGGCCCTCCGAAGCTTTCTTT.

There are a few counts of this clonotype. CDR3 nucleotides: TGTGCCAGCAGCCAGGGGACTGGAGATGAGCAGTTCTTC. Translation gives CASSQGTGDEQFF. The genes are TRBV6-2 or TRBV6-3 and TRBJ2-1; TRBD1 or TRBD2 may be the D gene (6 bases each). The V end lost 6 bases, the J end lost 8 bases, and 14 bases lay between the germline ends. The CDR3 extends over 13 amino acids. CDR1 is MNHEY, CDR2 SVGEGT, per germline.

This clonotype was recorded many times. A much larger clone lies one base from this, so it may be a read error. The gene calls are TRBV27 and TRBJ1-5; the D gene is possibly TRBD1 (5 bases). V lost 4 bases and J 1 base, leaving 5 bases between the germline ends. The germline gives CDR1 MNHEY, CDR2 SMNVEV (reference sequence). The CDR3 length is 13 residues. The CDR3 spells CASSWGSNQPQHF. The CDR3 nucleotides are TGTGCCAGCAGTTGGGGGAGCAATCAGCCCCAGCATTTT.

There are a few counts of this clonotype. V is TRBV2 and J is TRBJ2-1; 10 bases align to TRBD1. CDR1 and CDR2 (germline): SNHLY, FYNNEI. Unmatched junction bases numbered 11, after V lost 6 bases and J lost 6 bases. CDR3 size: 16 residues. The CDR3 sequence: CASSIWRDRGGNEQFF. For the CDR3, the DNA is TGTGCCAGCAGCATCTGGAGGGACAGGGGAGGCAATGAGCAGTTCTTC.

This clonotype was observed a single time. V is TRBV4-1 and J is TRBJ1-6; no definite D call. CDR3 length: 16 amino acids. The V end lost 0 bases, the J end lost 0 bases, and 6 bases lay between the germline ends. Germline V gene data show CDR1 as MGHRA and CDR2 as YSYEKL. CDR3 sequence reads: CASSQETSSYNSPLHF. In nucleotides, the CDR3 is TGCGCCAGCAGCCAAGAGACCAGCTCCTATAATTCACCCCTCCACTTT.

The chain joins TRBV2 to TRBJ2-2; 9 bases are a match to TRBD1. Germline-derived CDR1 and CDR2 are SNHLY and FYNNEI. This CDR3 has 15 residues. The V gene end was trimmed by 3 bases and the J gene end by 6 bases; junction bases not matched to a gene: 5. The CDR3 DNA reads TGTGCCAGCAGTGAGGACAGGGGAGGGGCCGGGGAGCTGTTTTTT. Translated, it gives CASSEDRGGAGELFF. Looking up the rest from reference TRBV2 and TRBJ2-2 gives the full variable domain: EPEVTQTPSHQVTQMGQEVILRCVPISNHLYFYWYRQILGQKVEFLVSFYNNEISEKSEIFDDQFSVERPDGSNFTLKIRSTKLEDSAMYFCASSEDRGGAGELFFGEGSRLTVL.

This chain joins TRBV7-9 and TRBJ1-5; weak D call: TRBD1 (6 bases). The CDR3 contains 14 residues. V was cut by 8 bases and J by 5 bases, with 16 bases left in between. Germline V gene sequence: CDR1 SEHNR, CDR2 FQNEAQ (reference sequence). The CDR3 nucleotides read TGTGCCAGCCAAGACGGGGGCCGCGATCAGCCCCAGCATTTT. Its protein is CASQDGGRDQPQHF. Full variable domain (rest looked up from reference TRBV7-9 and TRBJ1-5): DTGVSQNPRHKITKRGQNVTFRCDPISEHNRLYWYRQTLGQGPEFLTYFQNEAQLEKSRLLSDRFSAERPKGSFSTLEIQRTEQGDSAMYLCASQDGGRDQPQHFGDGTRLSIL.

The chain links TRBV6-7 to TRBJ2-1; the match to TRBD2 covers 12 bases. TRBV6-7 is noted as an ORF with a role that remains uncertain. CDR3 length: 18 amino acids. V trimming: 5 bases; J trimming: 9 bases; junction bases outside the gene matches: 17. CDR3 loop: CASSPSSTSGGPRAEQFF. CDR3 DNA: TGTGCCAGCAGTCCATCGTCGACTAGCGGGGGTCCCCGGGCTGAGCAGTTCTTC.

This clonotype occurred many times. This chain uses TRBV4-2 with TRBJ1-1, with D maybe TRBD1 (6 bases). There are 17 residues in the CDR3. V gave up 3 bases and J gave up 1 base, with 18 bases separating them. Germline V gene sequence: CDR1 LGHNA, CDR2 YNFKEQ. The CDR3 DNA is TGTGCCAGCAGCCAGTACAAGGGTTGGGGGCAGAACACTGAAGCTTTCTTT. Translated: CASSQYKGWGQNTEAFF.

The rearrangement joins TRBV6-1 to TRBJ1-1, with a possible D match to TRBD1 (6 bases). Trimming shortened V by 4 bases and J by 3 bases, and 15 bases separated the two germline ends. The CDR3 has 15 amino acids. The germline gives CDR1 MNHNS, CDR2 SASEGT. The CDR3 reads CASSGRGRMDTEAFF. For the CDR3, the DNA is TGTGCCAGCAGTGGCAGGGGTCGTATGGACACTGAAGCTTTCTTT.

In this sample, this clonotype turned up a few times. The rearrangement uses TRBV7-9 and TRBJ2-6, with 8 bases that match TRBD1. V trimming: 5 bases; J trimming: 0 bases; junction bases outside the gene matches: 9. The CDR3 is made up of 18 amino acids. Germline-derived CDR1 and CDR2 are SEHNR and FQNEAQ (reference sequence). The CDR3 DNA reads as TGTGCCAGCAGCCCGACCAGGGGGCGAAGCTCTGGGGCCAACGTCCTGACTTTC. Translating gives CASSPTRGRSSGANVLTF.

J is TRBJ2-1 and V is TRBV7-9, with 12 nucleotides matching TRBD2. The germline V gene has CDR1 SEHNR and CDR2 FQNEAQ (reference sequence). The CDR3 spans 18 residues. V was clipped by 6 bases and J by 2 bases; unmatched bases: 11. In DNA, the CDR3 is TGTGCCAGCAGTTTTGGAGGACTAGCGGGGATAACCTACAATGAGCAGTTCTTC. It codes for CASSFGGLAGITYNEQFF.

The CDR3 sequence is CASSHARASEAFF. The CDR3, as DNA: TGCGCCAGCAGCCATGCCCGCGCCTCCGAAGCTTTCTTT. The V and J genes are TRBV4-1 and TRBJ1-1; D is undetermined. CDR1 is MGHRA, CDR2 YSYEKL, per germline. CDR3 length: 13 amino acids. Trimming shortened V by 3 bases and J by 8 bases, and 13 bases separated the two germline ends.